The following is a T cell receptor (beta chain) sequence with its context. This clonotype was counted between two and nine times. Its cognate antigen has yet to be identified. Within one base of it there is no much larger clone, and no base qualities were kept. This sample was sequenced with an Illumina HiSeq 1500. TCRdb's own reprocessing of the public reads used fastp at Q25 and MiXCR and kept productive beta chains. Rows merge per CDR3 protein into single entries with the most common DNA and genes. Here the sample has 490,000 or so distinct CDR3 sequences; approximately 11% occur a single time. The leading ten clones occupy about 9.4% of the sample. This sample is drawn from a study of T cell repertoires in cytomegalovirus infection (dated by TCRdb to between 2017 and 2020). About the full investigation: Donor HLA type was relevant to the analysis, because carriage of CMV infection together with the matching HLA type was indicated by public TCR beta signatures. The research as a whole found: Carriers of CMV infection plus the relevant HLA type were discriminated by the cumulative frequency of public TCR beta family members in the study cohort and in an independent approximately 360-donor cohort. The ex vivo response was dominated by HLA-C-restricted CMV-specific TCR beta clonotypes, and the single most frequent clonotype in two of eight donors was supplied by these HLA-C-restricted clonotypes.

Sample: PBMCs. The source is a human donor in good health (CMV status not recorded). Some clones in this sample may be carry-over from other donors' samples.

The sequenced DNA: TGTGCCAGCATCCGGGAGCTAACCCAAGAGACCCAGTACTTC. Translated, it reads CASIRELTQETQYF. This chain is built from TRBV2 and TRBJ2-5; a weak D assignment points to TRBD2 (6 bases agree). The CDR3 goes from the cysteine to the phenylalanine over 14 residues. Just CDR3 DNA is preserved here, 42 bases in frame from base 1. V is clipped by 7 bases and J by 1 base, and the sequence between their germline boundaries is 13 bases long. The germline V gene gives CDR1 as SNHLY and CDR2 as FYNNEI.